This T cell receptor beta chain was recovered during a study of a mutant IDH1 vaccine in newly diagnosed glioma. Study-level background: Averaging approximately 42 years of age, treated patients were about 60% male and about 38% female. Patients previously underwent radiotherapy, temozolomide, or both, and most underwent both.

General observations from the study: Pseudoprogression apparently tracked independently of changes in top peripheral T cell clonotypes.

Clones were sequenced by immunoSEQ multiplex PCR, and TCRdb holds only the in-frame ones, with some missing. The sample comprises some 68,000 clones, approximately 79% of which are singletons, and around 8.2% rests with the top ten. Details on this clone: Antigen: not known.

CDR3 length: 13 residues. The germline V gene has CDR1 MNHNS and CDR2 SASEGT. With 8 bases removed from V and 2 bases from J, the gap between germline ends came to 10 bases. Time point defined: baseline, week 1 (first vaccination visit). Specified treatment: pre-vaccination baseline after standard-of-care therapy. Astrocytomas found in donors were new, WHO grade 3 or 4, IDH1-mutant and ATRX-lost. V gene TRBV6-1 combines with J gene TRBJ2-1, with D maybe TRBD1 (5 bases). The clonotype originates from a man in his forties or fifties with glioma. The source material was PBMCs, sampled from a glioma patient treated with radiotherapy, temozolomide or both. The CDR3, as DNA: TGTGCCAGCCGACAGACCGCCTACAATGAGCAGTTCTTC. Residues: CASRQTAYNEQFF.